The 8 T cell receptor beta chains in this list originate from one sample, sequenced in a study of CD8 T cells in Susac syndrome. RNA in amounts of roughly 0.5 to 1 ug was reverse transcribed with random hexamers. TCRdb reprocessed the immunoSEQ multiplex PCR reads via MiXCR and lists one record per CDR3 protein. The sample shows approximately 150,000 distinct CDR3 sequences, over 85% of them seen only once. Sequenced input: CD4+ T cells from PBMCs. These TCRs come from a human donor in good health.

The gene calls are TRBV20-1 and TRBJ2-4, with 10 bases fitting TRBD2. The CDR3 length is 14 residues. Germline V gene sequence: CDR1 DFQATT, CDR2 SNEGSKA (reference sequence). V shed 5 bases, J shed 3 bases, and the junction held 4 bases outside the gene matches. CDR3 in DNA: TGCAGTGCTTGGACTAGCGGAAACAAAAACATTCAGTACTTC. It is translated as CSAWTSGNKNIQYF.

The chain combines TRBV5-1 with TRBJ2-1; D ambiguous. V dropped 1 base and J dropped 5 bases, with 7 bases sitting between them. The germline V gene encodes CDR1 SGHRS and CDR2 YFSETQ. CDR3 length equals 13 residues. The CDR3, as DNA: TGCGCCAGCAGCTTGAACTCAAACAATGAGCAGTTCTTC. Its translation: CASSLNSNNEQFF.

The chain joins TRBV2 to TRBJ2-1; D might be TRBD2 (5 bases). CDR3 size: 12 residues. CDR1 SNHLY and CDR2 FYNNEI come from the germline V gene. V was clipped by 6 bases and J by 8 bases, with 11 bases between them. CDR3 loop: CASRGDGDEQFF. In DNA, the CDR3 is TGTGCCAGCAGGGGAGACGGGGATGAGCAGTTCTTC. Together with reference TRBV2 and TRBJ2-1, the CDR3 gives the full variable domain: EPEVTQTPSHQVTQMGQEVILRCVPISNHLYFYWYRQILGQKVEFLVSFYNNEISEKSEIFDDQFSVERPDGSNFTLKIRSTKLEDSAMYFCASRGDGDEQFFGPGTRLTVL.

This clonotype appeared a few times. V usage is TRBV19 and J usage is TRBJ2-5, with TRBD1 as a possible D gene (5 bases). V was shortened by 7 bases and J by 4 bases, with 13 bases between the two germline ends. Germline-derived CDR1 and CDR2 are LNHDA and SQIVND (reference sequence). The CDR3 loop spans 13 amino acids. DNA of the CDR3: TGTGCCAGTACAACAGGCCGTAGAGAGACCCAGTACTTC. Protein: CASTTGRRETQYF.

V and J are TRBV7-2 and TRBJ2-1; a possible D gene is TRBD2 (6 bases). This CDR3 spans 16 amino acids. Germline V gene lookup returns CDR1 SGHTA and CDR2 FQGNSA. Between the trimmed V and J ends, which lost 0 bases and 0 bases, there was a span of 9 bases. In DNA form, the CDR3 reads TGTGCCAGCAGCTTAGCCGGGACTTCCTCCTACAATGAGCAGTTCTTC. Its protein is CASSLAGTSSYNEQFF.

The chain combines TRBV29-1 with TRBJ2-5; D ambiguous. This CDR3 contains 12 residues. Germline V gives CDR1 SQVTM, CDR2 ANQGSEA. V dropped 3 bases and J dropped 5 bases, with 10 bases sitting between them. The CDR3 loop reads CSVDSAGETQYF. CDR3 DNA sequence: TGCAGCGTTGATTCGGCTGGGGAGACCCAGTACTTC.

CDR3 in amino acids: CASRGNGGNGNIQYF. The CDR3, as DNA: TGTGCCAGCAGGGGAAACGGGGGGAACGGGAACATTCAGTACTTC. The chain recombines TRBV2 with TRBJ2-4, with 7 bases lining up with TRBD2. The germline gives CDR1 SNHLY, CDR2 FYNNEI. The CDR3 has 15 amino acids. V was pared by 6 bases and J by 7 bases, with 12 bases of the junction left unmatched.

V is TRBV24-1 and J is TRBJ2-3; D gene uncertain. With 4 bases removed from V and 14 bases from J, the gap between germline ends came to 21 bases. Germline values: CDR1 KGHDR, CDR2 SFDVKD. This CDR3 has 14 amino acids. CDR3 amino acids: CATSDSFGVTGRYF. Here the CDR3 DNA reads TGTGCCACCAGTGACTCATTTGGGGTGACTGGGCGGTATTTT.